This T cell receptor beta chain was captured in a study of shared T cell receptors in the human thymus. Only in-frame clones appear in the TCRdb table, and some are missing; sequencing was by immunoSEQ multiplex PCR. There are 600,000 or so clones in the sample; about 90% occur only once, and roughly 0.0089% lies in the top ten. These data also formed part of another study, on human thymus T cells. That study adds: Thymic samples were excised during corrective heart operations. Related research has reported that thymic repertoires overlap highly among unrelated individuals.

This TCR was sampled from a boy in the first two years of life with a congenital heart defect. Sequenced input: thymocytes.

The DNA of the CDR3 is TGTGCCAGCAGTTTTTGCCCGCGTGTACGGAGGCACAATGAGCAGTTCTTC. Protein sequence: CASSFCPRVRRHNEQFF. The rearrangement uses TRBV28 and TRBJ2-1, with D possibly matching TRBD2 (5 bases). Trimming left V 3 bases short and J 5 bases short, with 20 bases between. Germline CDR1 is MDHEN and CDR2 is SYDVKM. This CDR3 is 17 amino acids long.